The 22 T cell receptor beta chains below all came from one sample that was sequenced in a study of T-cell reconstitution after alpha-beta-depleted transplantation in children. Unique molecular identifiers were used in preparing the TCRbeta library. TCRdb used MiXCR to reprocess the PCR reads, holding one entry per CDR3 protein. The sample lists roughly 70,000 distinct CDR3 sequences, just under 5% occurring once. Sample: PBMCs, mostly from graft donor cells, taken 180 days after TCRalphabeta/CD19-depleted stem cell transplant. The origin of the receptors is a boy less than two years old who had a stem cell transplant for acute myeloid leukemia, so the T cells may come from the graft donor.

This clonotype was detected ten times or more. The chain joins TRBV18 to TRBJ2-5; the D gene could be TRBD1 or TRBD2 (5 bases each). The CDR3 is 15 residues long. Trimming shortened V by 6 bases and J by 3 bases, and 17 bases separated the two germline ends. Germline assignment: CDR1 KGHSH and CDR2 LQKENI. The CDR3 nucleotides read TGTGCCAGCTCGCCTAGGAGAGGGACGGAAGAGACCCAGTACTTC. This encodes CASSPRRGTEETQYF.

This clonotype was picked up many times. This sequence joins TRBV24-1 and TRBJ2-1; no definite D call. The V end lost 2 bases, the J end lost 8 bases, and 15 bases lay between the germline ends. The CDR3 loop spans 15 amino acids. Germline values: CDR1 KGHDR, CDR2 SFDVKD. This CDR3 reads CATSDSAGRRDEQFF. CDR3 in DNA: TGTGCCACCAGTGATTCCGCCGGGCGGCGCGATGAGCAGTTCTTC.

This clonotype occurred a few times. The chain recombines TRBV29-1 with TRBJ1-2; tentative D call: TRBD1 (6 bases). Germline V gene sequence: CDR1 SQVTM, CDR2 ANQGSEA. V lost 4 bases to trimming and J lost 8 bases, with 14 bases between them. The CDR3 runs to 12 residues. CDR3 amino acids: CSVATGPGGYTF. CDR3 sequence (DNA): TGCAGCGTTGCCACAGGGCCGGGGGGCTACACCTTC.

This chain joins TRBV2 and TRBJ2-2, with 7 bases lining up with TRBD2. The V gene end was trimmed by 3 bases and the J gene end by 0 bases; junction bases not matched to a gene: 7. Germline V gene lookup returns CDR1 SNHLY and CDR2 FYNNEI. CDR3 length: 17 residues. CDR3 protein: CASSDHLTSSNTGELFF. CDR3 bases: TGTGCCAGCAGTGACCATCTGACTAGCTCGAACACCGGGGAGCTGTTTTTT.

There are many counts of this clonotype. The chain carries TRBV20-1 and TRBJ2-2; a possible D gene is TRBD2 (7 bases). This CDR3 has 12 amino acids. Per the germline V gene, CDR1 is DFQATT and CDR2 is SNEGSKA (reference sequence). V lost 2 bases and J 9 bases, leaving 10 bases between the germline ends. Here the CDR3 reads CSARSGGRELFF. The DNA for the CDR3 is TGCAGTGCTAGATCGGGGGGCCGGGAGCTGTTTTTT.

This clonotype was found many times. This rearrangement joins TRBV13 to TRBJ1-2; D not certain. This CDR3 region has 17 residues. The germline V gene has CDR1 PRHDT and CDR2 FYEKMQ (reference sequence). V was trimmed by 5 bases and J by 8 bases, leaving 27 bases between them. The CDR3 region is CASSPFVRLRVWRGYTF. The CDR3 nucleotides are TGTGCCAGCAGCCCATTTGTACGCCTGAGGGTCTGGAGAGGCTACACCTTC.

This clonotype was recorded many times. This chain links TRBV5-1 with TRBJ1-1, with TRBD1 matching over 10 bases. Germline V gene sequence: CDR1 SGHRS, CDR2 YFSETQ. This CDR3 has 18 amino acids. V lost 0 bases and J lost 1; bases outside the gene matches: 9. The DNA of the CDR3 is TGCGCCAGCAGCTTGGCCGGGACAGGGGAAGTCGCGAACACTGAAGCTTTCTTT. Protein sequence: CASSLAGTGEVANTEAFF. Full variable domain (remainder filled in from reference TRBV5-1 and TRBJ1-1): KAGVTQTPRYLIKTRGQQVTLSCSPISGHRSVSWYQQTPGQGLQFLFEYFSETQRNKGNFPGRFSGRQFSNSRSEMNVSTLELGDSALYLCASSLAGTGEVANTEAFFGQGTRLTVV.

This clonotype was recorded many times. V gene TRBV20-1 combines with J gene TRBJ2-5; D perhaps matches TRBD2 (5 bases). The CDR3 is 14 residues long. Trimming removed 5 bases at V and 0 bases at J, with 13 bases between. Germline lookup yields CDR1 DFQATT and CDR2 SNEGSKA (reference sequence). CDR3 sequence (DNA): TGCAGTGCTCCACCCTCGGGGTACCAAGAGACCCAGTACTTC. Translating gives CSAPPSGYQETQYF.

Many counts were recorded for this clonotype. The V gene is TRBV5-6, the J gene TRBJ2-7; D unclear. Per germline, CDR1 SGHDT and CDR2 YYEEEE. The CDR3 has 16 amino acids. The V end lost 0 bases, the J end lost 0 bases, and 13 bases lay between the germline ends. The CDR3 loop is CASSLAGTYVSYEQYF. CDR3 coding DNA: TGTGCCAGCAGCTTGGCCGGTACATACGTCTCCTACGAGCAGTACTTC.

This clonotype was seen many times. This rearrangement joins TRBV4-1 to TRBJ2-2, with a weak D call TRBD1 (5 bases). Trimming stripped 1 base from V and 4 bases from J, with 13 bases between. In germline, CDR1 is MGHRA, CDR2 YSYEKL. This CDR3 region has 16 residues. The CDR3 loop reads CASSQVRQKATGELFF. The DNA for the CDR3 is TGCGCCAGCAGCCAAGTCCGACAGAAAGCCACCGGGGAGCTGTTTTTT.

This clonotype was seen repeatedly, ten times or more. The chain's CDR3 is CASSLNRLNYNTEAFF. In DNA, the CDR3 is TGCGCCAGCAGCTTGAACCGGCTGAATTATAACACTGAAGCTTTCTTT. The chain joins TRBV5-1 to TRBJ1-1; D is unclear. V gave up 1 base and J gave up 2 bases, with 15 bases separating them. The CDR3 spans 16 residues. The germline V gene has CDR1 SGHRS and CDR2 YFSETQ.

Ten or more counts support this clonotype. The V call is TRBV20-1, the J call TRBJ2-1, with 12 bases aligning to TRBD2. J was trimmed by 0 bases and V by 3 bases; bases with no gene match: 9. Looked up from germline, CDR1 is DFQATT and CDR2 is SNEGSKA (reference sequence). The CDR3 extends over 18 amino acids. In DNA, the CDR3 is TGCAGTGCTAGTACGACTAGCGGGGGCCTAAACTCCTACAATGAGCAGTTCTTC. As protein: CSASTTSGGLNSYNEQFF.

At least ten counts were recorded for this clonotype. DNA of the CDR3: TGCGCCAGCAGCCAAGATCTAACAGGGGACTATGGCTACACCTTC. Protein product: CASSQDLTGDYGYTF. This rearrangement joins TRBV4-3 to TRBJ1-2, with 7 bases that match TRBD1. The germline V gene encodes CDR1 LGHNA and CDR2 YSLEER. The CDR3 extends over 15 amino acids. Trimming took 0 bases from V and 3 from J; bases not matched to a gene: 4.

The J gene is TRBJ2-1, the V gene TRBV7-6; perhaps TRBD2 as D (5 bases). The CDR3 length is 17 residues. Trimming stripped 0 bases from V and 9 bases from J, with 21 bases between. Germline CDR1 is SGHVS and CDR2 is FNYEAQ. CDR3 loop: CASSLAVRGPAGGEQFF. The CDR3 coding sequence is TGTGCCAGCAGCTTAGCAGTAAGAGGGCCCGCAGGAGGTGAGCAGTTCTTC.

The table lists this clonotype with many counts. The chain employs TRBV29-1 and TRBJ2-5; D is undetermined. CDR3 size: 13 residues. Deletions cut 4 bases from V and 4 bases from J, with 13 bases between. From germline, CDR1 is SQVTM and CDR2 ANQGSEA. The CDR3 spells CSVGSTNPETQYF. As DNA, the CDR3 is TGCAGCGTTGGGTCCACTAACCCAGAGACCCAGTACTTC.

This clonotype has a count of ten or more. The rearrangement uses TRBV7-2 and TRBJ2-7; 9 nucleotides agree with TRBD2. The V and J ends lost 3 bases and 2 bases, in that order; junction bases with no gene match: 2. Germline CDR1 reads SGHTA; CDR2 reads FQGNSA. This CDR3 has 14 amino acids. The chain's CDR3 is CASSFLAGPYEQYF. CDR3 in DNA: TGTGCCAGCAGCTTCCTAGCGGGGCCCTACGAGCAGTACTTC. Complete variable domain (other parts from reference TRBV7-2 and TRBJ2-7): GAGVSQSPSNKVTEKGKDVELRCDPISGHTALYWYRQSLGQGLEFLIYFQGNSAPDKSGLPSDRFSAERTGGSVSTLTIQRTQQEDSAVYLCASSFLAGPYEQYFGPGTRLTVT.

A word on this clonotype: One base away lies a much larger clone, so this may be a sequencing read error. The V gene is TRBV25-1, the J gene TRBJ1-2, with D possibly TRBD1 on 5 matching bases. Trimming took 9 bases from V and 7 from J, leaving 15 bases between them. Germline CDR1 and CDR2: MGHDK and SYGVNS. This CDR3 contains 12 residues. CDR3: CARSPGTVGYTF. The DNA for the CDR3 is TGTGCCAGGAGCCCGGGGACCGTTGGCTACACCTTC.

This clonotype was detected ten times or more. V gene TRBV20-1 combines with J gene TRBJ2-3; D may correspond to TRBD1 or TRBD2 (6 bases each). The CDR3 contains 13 residues. Per germline, CDR1 DFQATT and CDR2 SNEGSKA (reference sequence). V lost 1 base to trimming and J lost 7 bases, with 12 bases between them. This chain's CDR3 is CSARVWGAYTQYF. As DNA, the CDR3 is TGCAGTGCTAGAGTTTGGGGGGCCTATACGCAGTATTTT.

In its sample, this clonotype was seen many times. The V and J genes are TRBV20-1 and TRBJ2-5, with 9 positions matching TRBD1. Germline CDR1 and CDR2: DFQATT and SNEGSKA (reference sequence). With V trimmed by 3 bases and J by 9 bases, 17 bases remained unmatched. There are 16 residues in the CDR3. CDR3 nucleotides: TGCAGTGCTAGTGTTCCCGGGACAGGGTCCCGTGGGGCCCAGTACTTC. This gives the protein CSASVPGTGSRGAQYF.

This clonotype came up many times. The rearrangement joins TRBV4-1 to TRBJ2-7; the match to TRBD1 covers 9 bases. This CDR3 has 16 amino acids. Germline lookup yields CDR1 MGHRA and CDR2 YSYEKL. Trimming took 0 bases from V and 7 from J; bases not matched to a gene: 10. CDR3 nucleotides: TGCGCCAGCAGCCAAGACCGACAGGGGGTAGTGGGTGAGCAGTACTTC. It codes for CASSQDRQGVVGEQYF.

There are a few counts of this clonotype. This may be a read error, as it is one base from a much larger clone. The V and J genes are TRBV3-1 and TRBJ2-3; 7 positions match TRBD1. The germline gives CDR1 LGHDT, CDR2 YNNKEL (reference sequence). This CDR3 has 19 amino acids. The CDR3 nucleotides are TGTACCAGCAGCAGCTCGACAGGGCCTATTTTCGCCTCCACAGATACGCAGTATTTT. This gives the protein CTSSSSTGPIFASTDTQYF.

In this sample, this clonotype turned up many times. V and J are TRBV13 and TRBJ2-7; 7 bases are shared with TRBD2. This CDR3 spans 18 amino acids. J lost 3 bases, V lost 0 bases, and 14 bases had no gene match. The V gene's germline CDR1 is PRHDT and CDR2 FYEKMQ (reference sequence). CDR3 DNA: TGTGCCAGCAGCTTAGGCCTGAGTGGGAGGGACCTTTACTACGAGCAGTACTTC. Translating it yields CASSLGLSGRDLYYEQYF.